This T cell receptor beta chain was captured in a study of shared clonotypes between healthy human individuals. Assay used: immunoSEQ multiplex PCR; TCRdb lists only in-frame clones, some missing. The sample holds 2 million or so clones, about 95% seen once. Positive CCR7 selection of CD45RO-negative cells yielded the naive CD8 cells, and terminally differentiated effector memory CD45RA+ cells were excluded. The specimen was naive CD8+ T cells sorted from blood. This clonotype was obtained from a man aged 18 to 29 in good health.

CDR3: CASSSIDPAGGETQYF. The CDR3 DNA reads as TGTGCCAGCAGTTCCATAGACCCAGCAGGGGGAGAGACCCAGTACTTC. This rearrangement joins TRBV28 to TRBJ2-5, with 7 bases fitting TRBD1. The CDR3 covers 16 residues. Germline CDR1 is MDHEN and CDR2 is SYDVKM. After removal of 4 bases from V and 4 bases from J, the junction contained 12 bases not matched to a gene. Supplemented by reference TRBV28 and TRBJ2-5, the full variable domain reads DVKVTQSSRYLVKRTGEKVFLECVQDMDHENMFWYRQDPGLGLRLIYFSYDVKMKEKGDIPEGYSVSREKKERFSLILESASTNQTSMYLCASSSIDPAGGETQYFGPGTRLLVL.